The clone carrying this T cell receptor (beta chain) came up many times. The antigen is undetermined. Each cDNA molecule carried a unique molecular identifier. Each CDR3 protein is one row after TCRdb ran MiXCR on the 5' RACE reads. The sample shows around 30,000 distinct CDR3 sequences, roughly a tenth of them seen only once. The data stem from a study of early T cells in non-severe SARS-CoV-2 infection. From germline, CDR1 is LGHDT and CDR2 YNNKEL (reference sequence). The CDR3 runs to 15 residues. V dropped 3 bases and J dropped 0 bases, with 9 bases sitting between them. The study, taken as a whole, reports: Private and CD4 specificities were missed by VDJdb matching, which favored anti-spike CD8 responses.

The TCR originated in an adult who was a healthcare worker with PCR-confirmed SARS-CoV-2 infection or an uninfected control (not recorded which). The rearrangement links TRBV3-1 to TRBJ2-4, with unresolved D. The sample taken for sequencing was whole blood. The CDR3 nucleotides are TGTGCCAGCAGCCATTCTCGGCTAGCCAAAAACATTCAGTACTTC. It translates to CASSHSRLAKNIQYF.